These 21 T cell receptor beta chains share one sample of origin, sequenced in a study of vaccination effects on CD4 cells after COVID-19. Within the ViraFEST assay, antigen-specific CD4+ T cells underwent expansion with viral peptide pools prior to sequencing. With more than 9 days of culture completed, CD4+ T cells were isolated. No vaccinee had earlier SARS-CoV-2 infection, and nucleocapsid antibodies were negative. No antigen is known for these receptors. Data came from immunoSEQ multiplex PCR; TCRdb stores just in-frame clones and leaves some out. The sample comprises fewer than 70,000 clones, 75% to 90% of which are singletons, and 12% rests with the top ten. The material was CD4+ T cells from PBMCs cultured with SARS-CoV-2 spike peptides, obtained before COVID-19 vaccination. The origin of the receptors is a human donor who received a COVID-19 vaccine.

The chain is built from TRBV5-1 and TRBJ2-3; TRBD2 matches 7 bases. The CDR3 contains 13 residues. J gave up 0 bases and V 7 bases, and 2 bases lay outside the gene matches. Germline CDR1 SGHRS, CDR2 YFSETQ. The CDR3 spells CASGGGSTDTQYF. CDR3 in DNA: TGCGCCAGCGGGGGGGGGAGCACAGATACGCAGTATTTT.

CDR3: CASSQEFGLAAGELFF. The CDR3 nucleotides are TGCGCCAGCAGCCAAGAGTTCGGACTAGCAGCCGGGGAGCTGTTTTTT. V and J are TRBV4-1 and TRBJ2-2; 8 bases map to TRBD2. This CDR3 has 16 amino acids. V lost 0 bases and J lost 6; bases outside the gene matches: 6. Germline assignment: CDR1 MGHRA and CDR2 YSYEKL.

The V call is TRBV30, the J call TRBJ1-2, with a possible D match to TRBD1 (6 bases). V was cut by 4 bases and J by 2 bases, with 11 bases left in between. Germline CDR1 GTSNPN, CDR2 SVGIG (reference sequence). This CDR3 contains 13 residues. CDR3 sequence: CAWNRQVNYGYTF. The CDR3 DNA sequence: TGTGCCTGGAACAGACAGGTGAACTATGGCTACACCTTC.

This clone has a handful of counts. The rearrangement links TRBV6-6 to TRBJ1-2; a possible D gene is TRBD1 (6 bases). The CDR3 sequence is 14 residues long. With 2 bases removed from V and 5 bases from J, the gap between germline ends came to 12 bases. Per germline, CDR1 MNHNY and CDR2 SVGAGI (reference sequence). The CDR3 DNA follows: TGTGCCAGCAGTTACGGGGGGGCCGTTTATGGCTACACCTTC. Translated, it gives CASSYGGAVYGYTF.

This clone showed up just once. The genes are TRBV6-5 and TRBJ1-1, with D maybe TRBD1 (5 bases). V gave up 4 bases and J gave up 4 bases, with 10 bases separating them. The CDR3 totals 13 residues. Germline loops: CDR1 MNHEY, CDR2 SVGAGI. The CDR3 spells CASSSIQGTEAFF. The CDR3 DNA is TGTGCCAGCAGTTCCATTCAGGGCACTGAAGCTTTCTTT.

The chain couples TRBV5-6 to TRBJ2-7; D perhaps matches TRBD1 (6 bases). Germline CDR1 and CDR2: SGHDT and YYEEEE. The CDR3 consists of 14 residues. V gave up 2 bases and J gave up 7 bases, with 16 bases separating them. The CDR3 reads CASSLVRGVREQYV. DNA of the CDR3: TGTGCCAGCAGCTTAGTCAGGGGTGTACGGGAGCAGTACGTC.

The chain employs TRBV19 and TRBJ1-2; 7 positions match TRBD1. The V gene's germline CDR1 is LNHDA and CDR2 SQIVND (reference sequence). V was pared by 7 bases and J by 4 bases, with 12 bases of the junction left unmatched. The CDR3 covers 15 residues. DNA for the CDR3: TGTGCCAGTAATGGGGGACAGCCTTCCTTCTATGGCTACACCTTC. Amino acids: CASNGGQPSFYGYTF.

The gene calls are TRBV5-1 and TRBJ1-1; 8 bases map to TRBD1. Unmatched junction bases numbered 5, after V lost 2 bases and J lost 5 bases. This CDR3 has 14 amino acids. Germline CDR1 SGHRS, CDR2 YFSETQ. The CDR3 DNA reads TGCGCCAGCAGCTTTCTGGACAGGGAGACTGAAGCTTTCTTT. It yields the protein CASSFLDRETEAFF.

The chain is built from TRBV3-1 (or the pseudogene TRBV3-2) and TRBJ2-3, with a weak D call TRBD1 (5 bases). Between the trimmed V and J ends, which lost 1 base and 0 bases, there was a span of 11 bases. In germline, CDR1 is LGHDT, CDR2 YNNKEL (reference sequence). There are 16 residues in the CDR3. The CDR3 DNA reads as TGTGCCAGCAGCCAAGGCGCAGGGATTAGCACAGATACGCAGTATTTT. The encoded protein is CASSQGAGISTDTQYF.

This rearrangement joins TRBV7-3 to TRBJ2-2, with 11 bases that match TRBD2. The CDR3 consists of 17 residues. V was clipped by 3 bases and J by 6 bases; unmatched bases: 9. Germline V gene data show CDR1 as SGHTA and CDR2 as FQGTGA. The CDR3 sequence is CASSFREIAGGPGELFF. CDR3 nucleotides: TGTGCCAGCAGCTTTCGTGAAATAGCGGGGGGGCCCGGGGAGCTGTTTTTT.

The chain carries TRBV9 and TRBJ2-5; 14 bases are shared with TRBD2. Germline loops: CDR1 SGDLS, CDR2 YYNGEE. The V and J ends lost 0 bases and 5 bases, in that order; junction bases with no gene match: 6. This CDR3 is 17 amino acids long. CDR3 coding DNA: TGTGCCAGCAGCGTAGTCCTGACTAGCGGGGGGGCGGAGACCCAGTACTTC. Residues: CASSVVLTSGGAETQYF.

This clone was seen a few times. The chain has TRBV18 and TRBJ2-2; 10 nucleotides align to TRBD2. With 3 bases clipped from V and 1 base from J, the junction kept 5 bases outside the gene matches. The CDR3 runs 17 residues. The V gene's germline CDR1 is KGHSH and CDR2 LQKENI. CDR3 sequence reads: CASSPSIAGGNTGELFF. CDR3 DNA: TGTGCCAGCTCACCCTCGATAGCGGGGGGGAACACCGGGGAGCTGTTTTTT.

CDR3 in DNA: TGTGCCAGCAGCTCGCCTCCGGGACTCCGGCAGTATTTT. Translated: CASSSPPGLRQYF. V is TRBV7-2 and J is TRBJ2-3, with TRBD2 as a possible D gene (6 bases). The CDR3 contains 13 residues. Germline V gene data show CDR1 as SGHTA and CDR2 as FQGNSA. The V and J ends lost 4 bases and 11 bases respectively, with 16 bases between them.

This sequence joins TRBV5-1 and TRBJ1-2, with TRBD1 matching over 7 bases. Germline lookup yields CDR1 SGHRS and CDR2 YFSETQ. The CDR3 sequence is 14 residues long. V shed 0 bases, J shed 8 bases, and the junction held 7 bases outside the gene matches. The CDR3 region is CASSLEGAERGYTF. CDR3 bases: TGCGCCAGCAGCTTGGAGGGGGCTGAAAGGGGCTACACCTTC.

The chain is built from TRBV7-3 and TRBJ2-2, with TRBD1 as a possible D gene (5 bases). Germline V lookup: CDR1 SGHTA, CDR2 FQGTGA. V gave up 0 bases and J gave up 4 bases, with 9 bases separating them. CDR3 size: 15 residues. DNA for the CDR3: TGTGCCAGCAGCTTAACGGGGCTGCTCACCGGGGAGCTGTTTTTT. This sequence encodes CASSLTGLLTGELFF.

The V and J genes are TRBV7-3 and TRBJ2-1; D remains unclear. Germline loops: CDR1 SGHTA, CDR2 FQGTGA. The CDR3 is 15 residues long. V lost 5 bases and J lost 5, with 16 bases in between. The CDR3 nucleotides read TGTGCCAGCAGCCCAACCCTCCAGAACAACAATGAGCAGTTCTTC. Translation gives CASSPTLQNNNEQFF.

The V and J genes are TRBV2 and TRBJ1-1; D is perhaps TRBD1 (5 bases). Trimming shortened V by 6 bases and J by 9 bases, and 20 bases separated the two germline ends. Germline-derived CDR1 and CDR2 are SNHLY and FYNNEI. The CDR3 sequence is 14 residues long. The CDR3 reads CASSTSGTALKAFF. CDR3 DNA sequence: TGTGCCAGCAGCACCTCCGGGACCGCTCTGAAAGCTTTCTTT.

V is TRBV30 and J is TRBJ1-2; 8 nucleotides align to TRBD1. This CDR3 contains 13 residues. Germline CDR1 is GTSNPN and CDR2 is SVGIG (reference sequence). Trimming at V came to 0 bases and at J to 8 bases, leaving 5 bases not matched to a gene. The CDR3 is CAWSVGQGNGYTF. The CDR3 DNA reads as TGTGCCTGGAGTGTAGGACAGGGAAACGGCTACACCTTC.

V is TRBV4-1 and J is TRBJ2-2, with 7 bases that match TRBD2. Germline CDR1 and CDR2: MGHRA and YSYEKL. There are 15 residues in the CDR3. The V and J ends lost 1 base and 1 base, in that order; junction bases with no gene match: 0. The CDR3 spells CASSQGGGNTGELFF. The CDR3 bases are TGCGCCAGCAGCCAAGGGGGGGGGAACACCGGGGAGCTGTTTTTT.

The gene calls are TRBV11-2 and TRBJ1-3; 9 bases are shared with TRBD1. CDR1 and CDR2 from the germline V gene are SGHAT and FQNNGV. Trimming at V came to 5 bases and at J to 1 base, leaving 6 bases not matched to a gene. This CDR3 region has 16 residues. The CDR3 DNA follows: TGTGCCAGCAGCGCCGGGACAGGGTCATCTGGAAACACCATATATTTT. It codes for CASSAGTGSSGNTIYF.

The J gene is TRBJ1-6, the V gene TRBV12-3 or TRBV12-4, with D hard to call. The CDR3 sequence is 12 residues long. The ends were cut back, 7 bases at V and 9 bases at J, with 10 bases in the middle. CDR3 region: CASTTSPSPLHF. In DNA, the CDR3 is TGTGCCAGCACCACCTCACCTTCACCCCTCCACTTT.